The next 3 T cell receptor beta chains were all read from a single sample in a study of PD-1 blockade in classical Hodgkin lymphoma. Patients all relapsed after autologous stem cell transplantation, and there was variation in brentuximab vedotin exposure. The data were produced by immunoSEQ multiplex PCR, yet TCRdb's version contains in-frame clones alone and is incomplete. The sample lists 45,000 to 60,000 clones; about 84% were seen once. The specimen comprised peripheral blood mononuclear cells (PBMCs), sampled at baseline. The receptor source for this set is a human donor with classical Hodgkin lymphoma.

The CDR3 DNA sequence: TGTGCCAGCAGTTCCCCTGGGACAGGGGCCTACGAGCAGTACTTC. This sequence encodes CASSSPGTGAYEQYF. The V and J genes are TRBV6-5 and TRBJ2-7; 10 nucleotides line up with TRBD1. The CDR3 runs 15 residues. J lost 2 bases, V lost 4 bases, and 5 bases had no gene match. The V gene's germline CDR1 is MNHEY and CDR2 SVGAGI.

The J gene is TRBJ2-7, the V gene TRBV5-5; 9 bases line up with TRBD1. Trimming cost V 4 bases and J 2 bases; bases outside gene matches: 7. Germline lookup yields CDR1 SGHKS and CDR2 YYEKEE (reference sequence). The CDR3 totals 15 residues. The CDR3 sequence is CASSPWTGVTYEQYV. The CDR3 region has the DNA TGTGCCAGCAGCCCCTGGACAGGGGTGACCTACGAGCAGTACGTC.

V usage is TRBV19 and J usage is TRBJ1-1; D ambiguous. The CDR3 has 12 amino acids. Per germline, CDR1 LNHDA and CDR2 SQIVND (reference sequence). V was cut by 3 bases and J by 9 bases, with 11 bases left in between. CDR3 sequence (DNA): TGTGCCAGTAGTATCGGTAGGACGCAAGCTTTCTTT. Translated, it gives CASSIGRTQAFF.